Below, 12 T cell receptor beta chains from the same sample are listed, as sequenced in a study of blood T cell repertoires in COVID-19. Data came from immunoSEQ multiplex PCR; TCRdb stores just in-frame clones and leaves some out. The data hold about 180,000 clones, with about 91% observed a single time. Source material: PBMCs or T cells enriched from blood (not recorded which). Receptor source: a woman between 35 and 50 years old with acute COVID-19.

V and J are TRBV4-1 and TRBJ1-1, with a possible D match to TRBD1 (5 bases). This CDR3 has 14 amino acids. V dropped 1 base and J dropped 1 base, with 7 bases sitting between them. Germline values: CDR1 MGHRA, CDR2 YSYEKL. CDR3 sequence: CASSQAGPNTEAFF. The CDR3 DNA reads TGCGCCAGCAGCCAAGCAGGGCCGAACACTGAAGCTTTCTTT.

The chain couples TRBV5-4 to TRBJ1-2, with unresolved D. With 3 bases removed from V and 8 bases from J, the gap between germline ends came to 20 bases. The CDR3 extends over 15 amino acids. Germline loops: CDR1 SGHNT, CDR2 YYREEE (reference sequence). The CDR3 sequence is CASSSTGAGNEGYTF. Written as DNA, the CDR3 is TGTGCCAGCAGCTCAACCGGTGCGGGTAATGAGGGCTACACCTTC.

The chain combines TRBV9 with TRBJ1-3, with D possibly TRBD1 on 6 matching bases. Germline values: CDR1 SGDLS, CDR2 YYNGEE. The CDR3 sequence is 14 residues long. The V end lost 3 bases, the J end lost 0 bases, and 7 bases lay between the germline ends. Here the CDR3 reads CASSARGSGNTIYF. The CDR3, as DNA: TGTGCCAGCAGCGCCAGGGGCTCTGGAAACACCATATATTTT.

The V gene is TRBV28, the J gene TRBJ1-4; TRBD1 matches 10 bases. This CDR3 has 19 amino acids. V shed 6 bases, J shed 8 bases, and the junction held 21 bases outside the gene matches. In germline, CDR1 is MDHEN, CDR2 SYDVKM. In DNA, the CDR3 is TGTGCCAGCAGACCGCTGGGACAGGGGATATCTCTCGCTTCAGAAAAACTGTTTTTT. Protein: CASRPLGQGISLASEKLFF.

The chain couples TRBV2 to TRBJ2-7; 8 nucleotides agree with TRBD2. Losses at the gene ends were 0 bases for V and 0 bases for J; bases not matched to a gene: 1. CDR3 size: 15 residues. Germline V gene lookup returns CDR1 SNHLY and CDR2 FYNNEI. CDR3 DNA: TGTGCCAGCAGTGAAGCCGGGGGGGGCTCCTACGAGCAGTACTTC. It yields the protein CASSEAGGGSYEQYF.

This chain uses TRBV9 with TRBJ2-1, with TRBD2 identical over 11 bases. The CDR3 is 15 residues long. CDR1 is SGDLS, CDR2 YYNGEE, per germline. V dropped 4 bases and J dropped 4; count of bases not matched to a gene: 4. CDR3 sequence (DNA): TGTGCCAGCAGCCCAAGACTAGCGGGATACAATGAGCAGTTCTTC. This encodes CASSPRLAGYNEQFF.

This chain uses TRBV6-2 or TRBV6-3 with TRBJ1-5; TRBD1 is a possible D gene (6 bases). With 0 bases removed from V and 4 bases from J, the gap between germline ends came to 10 bases. This CDR3 contains 15 residues. Germline loops: CDR1 MNHEY, CDR2 SVGEGT. CDR3 DNA sequence: TGTGCCAGCAGTTACTCGGGGACACAAAATCAGCCCCAGCATTTT. Protein product: CASSYSGTQNQPQHF.

The chain has TRBV4-2 and TRBJ2-7; TRBD2 agrees at 10 bases. Looked up from germline, CDR1 is LGHNA and CDR2 is YNFKEQ. The V and J ends lost 4 bases and 5 bases, in that order; junction bases with no gene match: 14. This CDR3 region has 17 residues. CDR3: CASSPRPSGSEFNEQYF. The CDR3 region has the DNA TGTGCCAGCAGCCCCAGGCCTAGCGGGAGTGAATTCAACGAGCAGTACTTC.

The chain has TRBV5-1 and TRBJ2-7; 9 bases are shared with TRBD1. CDR1 and CDR2 from the germline V gene are SGHRS and YFSETQ. Germline trimming cut 1 base from V and 5 bases from J; bases unmatched to any gene: 10. This CDR3 is built from 16 residues. DNA for the CDR3: TGCGCCAGCAGCTTGAATTGGGACAGGGAGATAAACGAGCAGTACTTC. This sequence encodes CASSLNWDREINEQYF.

The chain combines TRBV18 with TRBJ2-7, with D tentatively TRBD1 (5 bases). This CDR3 spans 14 amino acids. Germline V gene sequence: CDR1 KGHSH, CDR2 LQKENI. V dropped 2 bases and J dropped 5 bases, with 13 bases sitting between them. As DNA, the CDR3 is TGTGCCAGCTCACCATTGGCAGGGATCAACGAGCAGTACTTC. Translation gives CASSPLAGINEQYF.

This chain uses TRBV10-3 with TRBJ1-3; D may be TRBD1 (5 bases). Trimming removed 4 bases at V and 0 bases at J, with 13 bases between. Germline CDR1 is ENHRY and CDR2 is SYGVKD. This CDR3 is built from 16 residues. The DNA of the CDR3 is TGTGCCATCAGTGCCCAGGGCGCTATCTCTGGAAACACCATATATTTT. Its translation: CAISAQGAISGNTIYF.

The chain recombines TRBV5-4 with TRBJ2-1; 9 bases line up with TRBD2. Germline V CDR1 and CDR2: SGHNT, YYREEE (reference sequence). The CDR3 loop spans 15 amino acids. With 4 bases clipped from V and 5 bases from J, the junction kept 7 bases outside the gene matches. This CDR3 is CASSPLTSGDNEQFF. The CDR3 region has the DNA TGTGCCAGCAGCCCGCTGACTAGCGGCGACAATGAGCAGTTCTTC.